The subject of this entry is one T cell receptor (beta chain). This entry is derived from a study of blood T cell repertoires in COVID-19. Study details: Material from acute and convalescent COVID-19 was sourced from the United States, Italy and Spain.

The CDR3 spans 15 residues. Looked up from germline, CDR1 is SGHDT and CDR2 is YYEEEE. The J segment lost 6 bases and the V segment lost 0 bases, leaving 6 bases of the junction unmatched. As originally analysed: The authors estimated nucleated cell counts from reference gene primer amplification. The data were produced by immunoSEQ multiplex PCR, yet TCRdb's version contains in-frame clones alone and is incomplete. V and J calls and clone size are copied from that table; D and trimming were computed from the DNA. The sample holds 250,000 or so clones, about nine tenths seen once. Those who participated ranged in age from about 18 to 95 years and resided in under 25 US areas. Participants had their cohort set by participant-reported clinical history.

The clonotype originates from a human donor in a cohort exposed to, infected with or recovered from COVID-19 (not recorded which). The donor label of this sample is uncertain. Sequenced sample: PBMCs or T cells enriched from blood (not recorded which). The rearrangement joins TRBV5-6 to TRBJ1-2, with TRBD1 matching 9 bases. This CDR3 reads CASSLGSGTGNGYTF. Here the CDR3 DNA reads TGTGCCAGCAGCTTGGGGAGCGGGACAGGGAATGGCTACACCTTC.